What follows are 15 T cell receptor beta chains derived from one specimen sequenced in a study of Graves' ophthalmopathy and Graves' hyperthyroidism (dated by TCRdb to 2016 to 2019). Sequenced using an Illumina HiSeq 2000. For repertoire sequencing, TCR beta CDR3 regions were amplified from RNA transcripts. The first round of RT-PCR was done with HTBI primers and the Qiagen OneStep RT-PCR kit, and was followed by a second round of multiplex PCR, then size selection and purification. TCRdb reran the public reads through fastp at Q25 and MiXCR, keeping productive beta chains. Rows with a matching CDR3 protein are joined into one entry that keeps the most common DNA and genes. Across this sample there are about 700,000 distinct CDR3 sequences, with 40% seen only once. The ten biggest clones cover less than 55% of the sample. The sequencing input was peripheral blood. Receptor source: an adult man with Graves' ophthalmopathy.

The chain is built from TRBV4-3 and TRBJ2-7, with D perhaps matching TRBD2 (6 bases). This CDR3 is built from 15 residues. Germline CDR1 is LGHNA and CDR2 is YSLEER. Trimming took 2 bases from V and 0 from J, leaving 11 bases between them. The CDR3 coding sequence is TGCGCCAGCAGCCAAAGCCGGGGGATCTCCTACGAGCAGTACTTC. This sequence encodes CASSQSRGISYEQYF.

This clonotype has a handful of counts. This chain connects TRBV9 to TRBJ2-7; 10 bases line up with TRBD1. Looked up from germline, CDR1 is SGDLS and CDR2 is YYNGEE. Unmatched junction bases numbered 4, after V lost 0 bases and J lost 4 bases. CDR3 length: 15 amino acids. The CDR3 is CASSVGQGAWYEQYF. The CDR3 region has the DNA TGTGCCAGCAGCGTAGGACAGGGGGCCTGGTACGAGCAGTACTTC.

As for this clonotype: This may come from a read error, since a much larger clone is one base off. The chain carries TRBV7-9 and TRBJ1-1; D is uncertain. The CDR3 sequence is 13 residues long. The germline CDR1 and CDR2 sequences are SEHNR and FQNEAQ (reference sequence). DNA of the CDR3: TGTGCCAGCAGCTTGGCTTTTTCTACTGGAGCTTTCTTT. Amino acid sequence: CASSLAFSTGAFF.

The chain is built from TRBV12-3 or TRBV12-4 and TRBJ1-2; 7 bases are a match to TRBD1. The J segment lost 8 bases and the V segment lost 6 bases, leaving 6 bases of the junction unmatched. CDR3 length: 12 residues. The CDR3 nucleotides read TGTGCCAGCAGGCCGGGACAGCGAGGCTACACCTTC. Translating it yields CASRPGQRGYTF.

Notes on this clonotype: The junction departs from the called germline gene at one end, perhaps through a read error. J is TRBJ1-2 and V is TRBV16, with 8 bases matching TRBD1. The germline V gene encodes CDR1 KGHSY and CDR2 FQNENV. There are 15 residues in the CDR3. In nucleotides, the CDR3 is TGCGCCAGCAGCCCATCGACAGGGGCAGACTATGGCTACACCTTC. Protein: CASSPSTGADYGYTF.

The CDR3 here is CASRNAGQANSPLHF. For the CDR3, the DNA is TGTGCCAGCAGGAACGCTGGCCAGGCCAATTCACCCCTCCACTTT. This sequence joins TRBV2 and TRBJ1-6; D call uncertain. The CDR3 is made up of 15 amino acids. Trimming removed 6 bases from V and 7 bases from J, with 16 bases in between. The germline V gene has CDR1 SNHLY and CDR2 FYNNEI.

The chain has TRBV15 and TRBJ1-2; D might be TRBD1 (5 bases). The germline V and J ends were trimmed by 1 base and 7 bases, with 22 bases remaining between them. The germline V gene encodes CDR1 LNHNV and CDR2 YYDKDF (reference sequence). This CDR3 region has 17 residues. The CDR3 reads CATSRGADTALSGGYTF. In DNA, the CDR3 is TGTGCCACCAGCAGAGGAGCGGACACCGCCCTATCCGGTGGCTACACCTTC.

This clonotype was recorded a few times. The V call is TRBV7-9, the J call TRBJ2-2; either TRBD1 or TRBD2 may fit D (5 bases each). This CDR3 contains 15 residues. V was shortened by 0 bases and J by 5 bases, with 10 bases between the two germline ends. The germline gives CDR1 SEHNR, CDR2 FQNEAQ (reference sequence). CDR3 DNA: TGTGCCAGCAGCTTAGCATCATGGGGGACCGGGGAGCTGTTTTTT. Residues: CASSLASWGTGELFF.

This clonotype was seen ten or more times. The chain has TRBV9 and TRBJ1-6; 7 bases are shared with TRBD1. This CDR3 has 14 residues. After removal of 4 bases from V and 8 bases from J, the junction contained 6 bases not matched to a gene. Germline CDR1 reads SGDLS; CDR2 reads YYNGEE. The CDR3 sequence: CASSSQTGYSPLHF. DNA of the CDR3: TGTGCCAGCAGCTCCCAGACAGGGTATTCACCCCTCCACTTT. Variable domain in full (rest from reference TRBV9 and TRBJ1-6): DSGVTQTPKHLITATGQRVTLRCSPRSGDLSVYWYQQSLDQGLQFLIQYYNGEERAKGNILERFSAQQFPDLHSELNLSSLELGDSALYFCASSSQTGYSPLHFGNGTRLTVT.

Comment on this clonotype: This is likely a read error, given that the CDR3 carries no conserved phenylalanine or tryptophan at its end. This chain links TRBV25-1 with TRBJ2-5; D is uncertain. This CDR3 contains 14 residues. V was clipped by 6 bases and J by 8 bases, with 19 bases between them. The germline V gene has CDR1 MGHDK and CDR2 SYGVNS. For the CDR3, the DNA is TGTGCCAGCAGCCCCACCCGGACGGCGAACACCCAGTACCTC. It translates to CASSPTRTANTQYL.

V and J are TRBV7-9 and TRBJ2-7; D may correspond to TRBD1 or TRBD2 (5 bases each). The V and J ends lost 2 bases and 5 bases respectively, with 16 bases between them. CDR3 length: 15 amino acids. CDR1 is SEHNR and CDR2 is FQNEAQ in the germline V gene (reference sequence). CDR3 nucleotide sequence: TGTGCCAGCAGCTTAATAGCCGGGGCTGCTAACGAGCAGTACTTC. Its translation is CASSLIAGAANEQYF.

With regard to this clonotype: With a much larger clone just one base away, this may be a read error. The chain employs TRBV10-2 and TRBJ2-7; TRBD2 matches 14 bases. This CDR3 comprises 15 residues. Germline V gives CDR1 WSHSY, CDR2 SAAADI. CDR3 coding DNA: TGCGCCGGCAGCCCGAGACTAGCGGGAGGGCCCGGGCAGTACTTC. Protein sequence: CAGSPRLAGGPGQYF.

The chain couples TRBV2 to TRBJ2-7; either TRBD1 or TRBD2 may fit D (5 bases each). The CDR3 consists of 15 residues. With 7 bases removed from V and 1 base from J, the gap between germline ends came to 17 bases. Germline V lookup: CDR1 SNHLY, CDR2 FYNNEI. The CDR3 region has the DNA TGTGCCAGCACCCCTGGGGGAGCAAGGTCCTACGAGCAGTACTTC. Residues: CASTPGGARSYEQYF.

The V call is TRBV20-1, the J call TRBJ2-5, with no clear D. The CDR3 covers 13 residues. Deletions cut 3 bases from V and 4 bases from J, with 12 bases between. Germline V gene data show CDR1 as DFQATT and CDR2 as SNEGSKA (reference sequence). The CDR3 DNA reads TGCAGTGCTAGTTGGGCGGCCGCAGAGACCCAGTACTTC. It translates to CSASWAAAETQYF.

The genes are TRBV25-1 and TRBJ2-7; no reliable D call. The closer fit of TRBJ2-1 to the DNA end suggests the J call may be wrong. Germline CDR1 and CDR2: MGHDK and SYGVNS. CDR3 size: 12 residues. The CDR3 DNA reads as TGTGCCAGCAGTGAGCTTTGGCATGAGCAGTTCTTC. Residues: CASSELWHEQFF.